The source of this T cell receptor (beta chain) is a study of metastatic and nonmetastatic thyroid tumors. In the study overall: From malignant and benign thyroid patients, repertoires in blood and in tumor or nodule tissue were compared.

Among the patients, none had received any treatment before thyroid surgery. In germline, CDR1 is MNHEY, CDR2 SMNVEV (reference sequence). The CDR3 has 14 amino acids. V shed 0 bases and J shed 8 bases, with 13 bases lying between them. TCRdb reanalyzed the PCR reads with MiXCR. The data hold more than 70,000 clones, with over 8.5% observed a single time. General observations from the study: Reports indicated that malignant thyroid tumors showed significantly higher TCR beta diversity than benign nodules did, in blood and tumor.

This clone was seen repeatedly, ten times or more. Its specificity is unknown. The sequence derives from a female donor with papillary thyroid cancer or a benign thyroid nodule (not recorded which). Some clones in this sample may be carry-over from other donors' samples. Sequences were obtained from blood. The chain employs TRBV27 and TRBJ1-2; D may be TRBD1 (6 bases). The CDR3 nucleotides read TGTGCCAGCAGTTTATCGGTACGGGGGCAAGGCTACACCTTC. Protein: CASSLSVRGQGYTF.